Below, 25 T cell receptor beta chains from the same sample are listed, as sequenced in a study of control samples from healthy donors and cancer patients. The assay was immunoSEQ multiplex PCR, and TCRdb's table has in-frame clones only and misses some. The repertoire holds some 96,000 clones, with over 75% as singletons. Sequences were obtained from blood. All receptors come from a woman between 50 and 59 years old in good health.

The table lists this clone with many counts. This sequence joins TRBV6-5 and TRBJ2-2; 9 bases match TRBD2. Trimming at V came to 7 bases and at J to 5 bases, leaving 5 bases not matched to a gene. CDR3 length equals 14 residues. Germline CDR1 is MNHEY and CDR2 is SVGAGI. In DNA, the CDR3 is TGTGCCAGCAATAGCGGGAGATGGACCGGGGAGCTGTTTTTT. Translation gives CASNSGRWTGELFF.

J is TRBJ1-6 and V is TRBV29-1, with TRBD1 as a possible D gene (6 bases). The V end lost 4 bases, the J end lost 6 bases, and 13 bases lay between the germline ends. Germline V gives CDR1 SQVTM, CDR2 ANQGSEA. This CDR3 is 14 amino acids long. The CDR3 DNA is TGCAGCGTTGGAGAGGGGGGGGTTAATTCACCCCTCCACTTT. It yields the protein CSVGEGGVNSPLHF.

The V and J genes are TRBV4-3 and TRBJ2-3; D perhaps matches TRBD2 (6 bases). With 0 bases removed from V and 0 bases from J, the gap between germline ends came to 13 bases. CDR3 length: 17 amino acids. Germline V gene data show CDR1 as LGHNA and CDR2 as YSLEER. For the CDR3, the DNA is TGCGCCAGCAGCCAAGAGCACCTAGCGATTAGCACAGATACGCAGTATTTT. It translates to CASSQEHLAISTDTQYF.

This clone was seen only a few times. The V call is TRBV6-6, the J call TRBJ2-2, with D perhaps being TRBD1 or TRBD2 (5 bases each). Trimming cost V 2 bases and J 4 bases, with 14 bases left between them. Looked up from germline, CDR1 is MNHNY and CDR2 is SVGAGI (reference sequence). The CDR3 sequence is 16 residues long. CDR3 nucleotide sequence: TGTGCCAGCAGTTACCCCCGGGACGGAGGCACCGGGGAGCTGTTTTTT. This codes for CASSYPRDGGTGELFF.

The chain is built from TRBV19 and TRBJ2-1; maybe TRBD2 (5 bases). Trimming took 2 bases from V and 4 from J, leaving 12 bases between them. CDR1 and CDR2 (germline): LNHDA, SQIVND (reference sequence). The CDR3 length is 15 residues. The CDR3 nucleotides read TGTGCCAGTAGTATACCGACCGGACTTTACAATGAGCAGTTCTTC. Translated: CASSIPTGLYNEQFF.

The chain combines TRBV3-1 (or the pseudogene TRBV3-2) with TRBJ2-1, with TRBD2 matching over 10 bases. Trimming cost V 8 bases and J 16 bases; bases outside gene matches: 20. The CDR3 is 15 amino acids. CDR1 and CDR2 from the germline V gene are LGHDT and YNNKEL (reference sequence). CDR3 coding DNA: TGTGCCAGCGGCTCTAGCGGGAGCCCCCGGACTCCTAGTTTCTTC. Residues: CASGSSGSPRTPSFF.

As DNA, the CDR3 is TGTGCCAGCAGCTTAACGGGGCCCGGGGAGCTGTTTTTT. Translation: CASSLTGPGELFF. The rearrangement links TRBV7-3 to TRBJ2-2; D might be TRBD1 (5 bases). The CDR3 runs 13 residues. Germline V gene data show CDR1 as SGHTA and CDR2 as FQGTGA. The ends were cut back, 0 bases at V and 6 bases at J, with 5 bases in the middle.

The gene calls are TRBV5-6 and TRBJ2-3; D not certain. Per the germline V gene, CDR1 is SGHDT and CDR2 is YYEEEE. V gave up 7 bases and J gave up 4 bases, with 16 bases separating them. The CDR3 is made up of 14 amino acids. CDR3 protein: CASDWWEEADTQYF. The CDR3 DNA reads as TGTGCCAGCGATTGGTGGGAAGAAGCAGATACGCAGTATTTT.

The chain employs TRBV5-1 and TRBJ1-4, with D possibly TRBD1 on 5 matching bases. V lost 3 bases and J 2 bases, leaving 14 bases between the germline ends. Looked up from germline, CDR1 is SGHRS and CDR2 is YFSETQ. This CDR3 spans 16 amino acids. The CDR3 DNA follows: TGCGCCAGCAGCTCCCGGGACGGGGCGACTAATGAAAAACTGTTTTTT. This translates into CASSSRDGATNEKLFF.

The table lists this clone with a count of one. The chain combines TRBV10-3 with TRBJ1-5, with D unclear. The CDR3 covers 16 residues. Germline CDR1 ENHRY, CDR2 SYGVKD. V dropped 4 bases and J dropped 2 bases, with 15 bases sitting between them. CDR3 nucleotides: TGTGCCATCAGTGTTGGCGGGCTACTAGGCAATCAGCCCCAGCATTTT. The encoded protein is CAISVGGLLGNQPQHF.

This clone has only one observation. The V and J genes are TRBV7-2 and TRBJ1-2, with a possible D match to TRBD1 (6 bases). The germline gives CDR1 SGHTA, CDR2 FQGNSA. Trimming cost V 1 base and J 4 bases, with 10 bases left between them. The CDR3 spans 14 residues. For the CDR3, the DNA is TGTGCCAGCAGCTTAGAACAGGGCGTCTATGGCTACACCTTC. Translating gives CASSLEQGVYGYTF.

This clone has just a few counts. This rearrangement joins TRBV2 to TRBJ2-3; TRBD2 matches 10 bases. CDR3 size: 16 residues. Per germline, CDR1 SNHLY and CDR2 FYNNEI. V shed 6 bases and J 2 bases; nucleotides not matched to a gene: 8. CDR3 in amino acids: CASSQGLADYTDTQYF. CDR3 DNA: TGTGCCAGCAGCCAAGGACTAGCGGATTACACAGATACGCAGTATTTT.

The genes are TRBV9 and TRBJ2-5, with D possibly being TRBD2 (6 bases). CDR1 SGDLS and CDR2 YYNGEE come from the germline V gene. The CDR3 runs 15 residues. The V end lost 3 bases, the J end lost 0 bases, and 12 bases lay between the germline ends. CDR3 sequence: CASSAPRDYQETQYF. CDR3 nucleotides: TGTGCCAGCAGCGCCCCTCGGGACTACCAAGAGACCCAGTACTTC.

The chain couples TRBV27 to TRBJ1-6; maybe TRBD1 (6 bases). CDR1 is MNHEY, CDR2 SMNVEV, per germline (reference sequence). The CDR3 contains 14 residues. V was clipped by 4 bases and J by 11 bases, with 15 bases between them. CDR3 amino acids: CASSSLQGRTPLHF. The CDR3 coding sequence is TGTGCCAGCAGTTCGTTACAGGGTAGGACACCCCTCCACTTT.

CDR3 sequence: CASSAYGKQYEQYF. The CDR3 nucleotides are TGTGCCAGTAGTGCCTACGGGAAACAATACGAGCAGTACTTC. The V gene is TRBV19, the J gene TRBJ2-7; D is possibly TRBD2 (5 bases). The germline V gene encodes CDR1 LNHDA and CDR2 SQIVND (reference sequence). The CDR3 sequence is 14 residues long. V was pared by 5 bases and J by 4 bases, with 15 bases between.

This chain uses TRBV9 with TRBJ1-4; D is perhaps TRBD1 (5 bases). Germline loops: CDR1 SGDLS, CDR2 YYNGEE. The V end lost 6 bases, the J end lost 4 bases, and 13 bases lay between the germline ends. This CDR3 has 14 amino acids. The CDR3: CASTTGDDNEKLFF. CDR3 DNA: TGTGCCAGCACGACGGGGGATGATAATGAAAAACTGTTTTTT.

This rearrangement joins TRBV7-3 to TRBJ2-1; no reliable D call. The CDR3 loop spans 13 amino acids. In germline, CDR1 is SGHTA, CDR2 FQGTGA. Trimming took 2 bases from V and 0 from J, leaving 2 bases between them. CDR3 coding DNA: TGTGCCAGCAGCTTAGACTCCTACAATGAGCAGTTCTTC. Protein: CASSLDSYNEQFF.

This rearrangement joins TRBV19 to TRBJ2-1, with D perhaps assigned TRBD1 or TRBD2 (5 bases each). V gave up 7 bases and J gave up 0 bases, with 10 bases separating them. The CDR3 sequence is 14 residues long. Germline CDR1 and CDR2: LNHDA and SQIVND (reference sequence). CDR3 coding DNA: TGTGCCAGTACCGCAGGGAGCTCCTACAATGAGCAGTTCTTC. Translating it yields CASTAGSSYNEQFF.

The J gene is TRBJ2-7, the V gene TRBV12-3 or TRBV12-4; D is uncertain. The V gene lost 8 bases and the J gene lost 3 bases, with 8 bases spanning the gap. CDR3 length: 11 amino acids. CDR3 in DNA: TGTGCCAGCGCTCGCGGCTACGAGCAGTACGTC. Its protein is CASARGYEQYV.

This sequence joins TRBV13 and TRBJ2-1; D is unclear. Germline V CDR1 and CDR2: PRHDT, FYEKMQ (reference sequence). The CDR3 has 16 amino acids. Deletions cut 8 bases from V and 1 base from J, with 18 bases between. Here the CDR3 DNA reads TGTGCCAGCGAATTATCTGAGGAGAGTTCCTACAATGAGCAGTTCTTC. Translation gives CASELSEESSYNEQFF.

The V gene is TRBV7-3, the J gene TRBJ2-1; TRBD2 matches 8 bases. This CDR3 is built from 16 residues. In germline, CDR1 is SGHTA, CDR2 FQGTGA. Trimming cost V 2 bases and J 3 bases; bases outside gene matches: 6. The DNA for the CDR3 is TGTGCCAGCAGCTTAGGATTTGGGACTAGCTACAATGAGCAGTTCTTC. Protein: CASSLGFGTSYNEQFF.

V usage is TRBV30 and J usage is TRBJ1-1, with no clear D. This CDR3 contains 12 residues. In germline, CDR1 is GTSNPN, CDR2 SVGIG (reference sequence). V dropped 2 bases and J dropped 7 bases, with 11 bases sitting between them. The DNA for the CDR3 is TGTGCCTGGAGTTTCCTAGACCGTGAAGCTTTCTTT. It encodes CAWSFLDREAFF.

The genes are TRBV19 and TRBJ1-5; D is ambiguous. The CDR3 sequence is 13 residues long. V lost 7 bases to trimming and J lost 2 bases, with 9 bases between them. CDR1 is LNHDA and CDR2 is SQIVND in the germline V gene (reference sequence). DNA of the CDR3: TGTGCCAGTAAAGTTAGGGGCAATCAGCCCCAGCATTTT. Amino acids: CASKVRGNQPQHF.

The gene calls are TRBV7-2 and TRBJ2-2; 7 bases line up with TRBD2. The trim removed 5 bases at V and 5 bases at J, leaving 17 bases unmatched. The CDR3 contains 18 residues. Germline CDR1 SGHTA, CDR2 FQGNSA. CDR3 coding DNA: TGTGCCAGCAGCAAAACTGTGGCTGGGAGGGCATTGACCGGGGAGCTGTTTTTT. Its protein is CASSKTVAGRALTGELFF.

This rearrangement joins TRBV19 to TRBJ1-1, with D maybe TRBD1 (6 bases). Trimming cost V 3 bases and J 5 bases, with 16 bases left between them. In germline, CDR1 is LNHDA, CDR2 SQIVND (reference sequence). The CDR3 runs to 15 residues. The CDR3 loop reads CASSISSTRGTEAFF. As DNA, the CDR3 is TGTGCCAGTAGTATCTCTAGCACGAGGGGGACTGAAGCTTTCTTT. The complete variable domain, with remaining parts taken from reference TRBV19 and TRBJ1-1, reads DGGITQSPKYLFRKEGQNVTLSCEQNLNHDAMYWYRQDPGQGLRLIYYSQIVNDFQKGDIAEGYSVSREKKESFPLTVTSAQKNPTAFYLCASSISSTRGTEAFFGQGTRLTVV.